These 11 T cell receptor beta chains originate from one sample sequenced in a study of siplizumab effects on memory and regulatory T cells. Data came from immunoSEQ multiplex PCR; TCRdb stores just in-frame clones and leaves some out. The table shows 65,000 to 85,000 clones, with about 92% occurring only once. The sequencing sample was made of CD8+ T cells sorted from blood. These receptors all come from a human donor in good health.

V is TRBV9 and J is TRBJ1-1; D is perhaps TRBD1 (6 bases). V lost 3 bases, J lost 6 bases, and 18 bases lay in between. The CDR3 is made up of 15 amino acids. The germline V gene encodes CDR1 SGDLS and CDR2 YYNGEE. The CDR3 here is CASSADTYRVSEAFF. CDR3 nucleotides: TGTGCCAGCAGCGCCGACACGTACAGGGTCTCTGAAGCTTTCTTT.

The sample holds a few counts of this clone. This chain uses TRBV5-1 with TRBJ2-7, with a possible D match to TRBD1 (8 bases). CDR1 and CDR2 from the germline V gene are SGHRS and YFSETQ. This CDR3 spans 13 amino acids. V lost 5 bases to trimming and J lost 3 bases, with 12 bases between them. The CDR3 DNA sequence: TGCGCCAGCAGGACAGGGGAGGGCTACGAGCAGTACTTC. Translating it yields CASRTGEGYEQYF.

This chain uses TRBV6-1 with TRBJ2-1; 7 bases align to TRBD1. V lost 6 bases and J lost 4; bases outside the gene matches: 3. The CDR3 has 13 amino acids. Germline V gene data show CDR1 as MNHNS and CDR2 as SASEGT. DNA for the CDR3: TGTGCCAGCAGCAGGGACAGTTACAATGAGCAGTTCTTC. This sequence encodes CASSRDSYNEQFF.

This chain joins TRBV5-6 and TRBJ1-1, with TRBD1 matching over 9 bases. In germline, CDR1 is SGHDT, CDR2 YYEEEE. J lost 8 bases, V lost 5 bases, and 10 bases had no gene match. The CDR3 runs 14 residues. The CDR3 reads CASRRDRDDTEAFF. For the CDR3, the DNA is TGTGCCAGCAGACGGGACAGGGATGATACCGAAGCTTTCTTT. Based on the CDR3 plus reference TRBV5-6 and TRBJ1-1, the full variable domain is DAGVTQSPTHLIKTRGQQVTLRCSPKSGHDTVSWYQQALGQGPQFIFQYYEEEERQRGNFPDRFSGHQFPNYSSELNVNALLLGDSALYLCASRRDRDDTEAFFGQGTRLTVV.

The chain carries TRBV4-1 and TRBJ2-5; D remains unclear. Germline lookup yields CDR1 MGHRA and CDR2 YSYEKL. The germline V and J ends were trimmed by 4 bases and 5 bases, with 11 bases remaining between them. The CDR3 covers 13 residues. The CDR3 region is CASSPAGWETQYF. DNA for the CDR3: TGCGCCAGCAGCCCGGCAGGTTGGGAGACCCAGTACTTC.

The chain links TRBV4-3 to TRBJ2-3; D remains unclear. This CDR3 is 15 amino acids long. The germline V gene has CDR1 LGHNA and CDR2 YSLEER. V lost 0 bases and J 3 bases, leaving 10 bases between the germline ends. This chain's CDR3 is CASSQDGLVTDTQYF. The DNA for the CDR3 is TGCGCCAGCAGCCAAGACGGTTTGGTTACAGATACGCAGTATTTT.

V is TRBV27 and J is TRBJ2-7; D not resolved. Trimming stripped 5 bases from V and 2 bases from J, with 7 bases between. CDR3 size: 12 residues. Germline values: CDR1 MNHEY, CDR2 SMNVEV (reference sequence). CDR3 region: CASSHSTYEQYF. CDR3 DNA: TGTGCCAGCAGTCACTCGACCTACGAGCAGTACTTC.

The chain employs TRBV9 and TRBJ1-4, with no clear D. The germline V and J ends were trimmed by 4 bases and 8 bases, with 18 bases remaining between them. This CDR3 is built from 15 residues. The germline CDR1 and CDR2 sequences are SGDLS and YYNGEE. The chain's CDR3 is CASSPRGSNGEKLFF. The CDR3 nucleotides read TGTGCCAGCAGCCCGCGGGGTTCTAATGGGGAAAAACTGTTTTTT.

This clone showed up just a few times. This chain links TRBV19 with TRBJ1-1; D not certain. Trimming cost V 3 bases and J 6 bases, with 5 bases left between them. The germline gives CDR1 LNHDA, CDR2 SQIVND (reference sequence). This CDR3 region has 11 residues. DNA for the CDR3: TGTGCCAGTAGTATCGGGGCTGAAGCTTTCTTT. Translation: CASSIGAEAFF.

The chain employs TRBV10-3 and TRBJ2-5; perhaps TRBD2 as D (6 bases). The tail of the sequence fits TRBJ2-7 better, so the J call may be wrong. The CDR3 has 15 amino acids. Germline V gene sequence: CDR1 ENHRY, CDR2 SYGVKD. This chain's CDR3 is CAISVWGVPAYEQYF. The CDR3 DNA sequence: TGTGCCATCAGTGTATGGGGGGTACCCGCCTACGAGCAGTACTTC.

This clone turned up a few times. The chain is built from TRBV5-4 and TRBJ2-6, with D tentatively TRBD1 (6 bases). This CDR3 contains 15 residues. Germline loops: CDR1 SGHNT, CDR2 YYREEE (reference sequence). Trimming stripped 8 bases from V and 0 bases from J, with 12 bases between. Here the CDR3 reads CASHNRVSGANVLTF. The CDR3 region has the DNA TGTGCCAGTCATAACAGGGTCTCTGGGGCCAACGTCCTGACTTTC.